These 21 T cell receptor beta chains originate from one sample sequenced in a study of graft-versus-host responses after intestinal transplantation. Repertoires were generated with immunoSEQ multiplex PCR, while TCRdb's copy carries only in-frame clones and drops some. The table lists about 98,000 clones, roughly four fifths of them singletons. These receptors have no known antigen. The source was unstimulated CD8+ T cells sorted from spleen or lymph node cells, collected before intestinal transplant. The origin of the receptors is a human donor who received an intestinal transplant.

The chain recombines TRBV4-1 with TRBJ1-4; D gene unclear. Germline V gene lookup returns CDR1 MGHRA and CDR2 YSYEKL. CDR3 size: 12 residues. V dropped 1 base and J dropped 7 bases, with 4 bases sitting between them. CDR3: CASSQGGEKLFF. CDR3 bases: TGCGCCAGCAGCCAAGGCGGTGAAAAACTGTTTTTT.

V and J are TRBV29-1 and TRBJ2-7; D call uncertain. CDR3 length: 12 residues. The germline V and J ends were trimmed by 3 bases and 1 base, with 7 bases remaining between them. Looked up from germline, CDR1 is SQVTM and CDR2 is ANQGSEA. This CDR3 is CSVDLGSYEQYF. CDR3 DNA: TGCAGCGTTGATCTTGGATCCTACGAGCAGTACTTC.

The count of this clone is one. The chain employs TRBV5-4 and TRBJ2-7; D unresolved. The germline gives CDR1 SGHNT, CDR2 YYREEE (reference sequence). The V end lost 0 bases, the J end lost 3 bases, and 10 bases lay between the germline ends. The length of the CDR3 is 14 residues. The CDR3 DNA is TGTGCCAGCAGCTTGGATGGGGTAGGCTACGAGCAGTACTTC. Encoded protein: CASSLDGVGYEQYF.

The rearrangement links TRBV7-4 to TRBJ1-2, with D perhaps TRBD1 (5 bases). Germline V gives CDR1 SGHVT, CDR2 SQSDAQ. The V gene lost 5 bases and the J gene lost 4 bases, with 14 bases spanning the gap. The length of the CDR3 is 14 residues. The CDR3 sequence is CASSRRAGSYGYTF. In DNA form, the CDR3 reads TGTGCCAGCAGCCGGAGGGCAGGGAGCTATGGCTACACCTTC.

In this sample, this clone turned up once. The V call is TRBV11-2, the J call TRBJ2-3; maybe TRBD2 (7 bases). Germline V gene data show CDR1 as SGHAT and CDR2 as FQNNGV. The CDR3 runs 16 residues. Trimming stripped 7 bases from V and 0 bases from J, with 17 bases between. The DNA for the CDR3 is TGTGCCAGCAAAACGTTGGGAGGGGGAAGCACAGATACGCAGTATTTT. It encodes CASKTLGGGSTDTQYF.

V is TRBV11-2 and J is TRBJ2-1, with unresolved D. The ends were cut back, 2 bases at V and 2 bases at J, with 7 bases in the middle. The germline V gene has CDR1 SGHAT and CDR2 FQNNGV. The CDR3 has 14 amino acids. As DNA, the CDR3 is TGTGCCAGCAGCTTACTGCGCGCCTACAATGAGCAGTTCTTC. Amino acids: CASSLLRAYNEQFF.

The rearrangement links TRBV19 to TRBJ2-5, with TRBD2 matching 9 bases. The DNA end is a closer match to TRBJ2-7, so the J assignment may be wrong. The CDR3 totals 16 residues. In germline, CDR1 is LNHDA, CDR2 SQIVND (reference sequence). The CDR3 protein is CASSPRGSGRYNEQYF. Written as DNA, the CDR3 is TGTGCCAGTAGTCCTCGCGGGAGCGGGAGGTACAACGAGCAGTACTTC.

The CDR3 region has the DNA TGCGCCAGCAGCCAAGCGGGGAGCTCCTACAATGAGCAGTTCTTC. Translated: CASSQAGSSYNEQFF. The chain has TRBV4-1 and TRBJ2-1; TRBD2 might be the D (5 bases). Germline CDR1 MGHRA, CDR2 YSYEKL. This CDR3 region has 15 residues. Trimming shortened V by 1 base and J by 0 bases, and 7 bases separated the two germline ends.

This clone has a handful of counts. This rearrangement joins TRBV9 to TRBJ2-2; 7 bases map to TRBD1. Trimming at V came to 0 bases and at J to 3 bases, leaving 5 bases not matched to a gene. The germline V gene encodes CDR1 SGDLS and CDR2 YYNGEE. The CDR3 spans 16 residues. CDR3 in DNA: TGTGCCAGCAGCGTAGGGGGGACAGTTTACACCGGGGAGCTGTTTTTT. Amino acids: CASSVGGTVYTGELFF. The complete variable domain, with remaining parts taken from reference TRBV9 and TRBJ2-2, reads DSGVTQTPKHLITATGQRVTLRCSPRSGDLSVYWYQQSLDQGLQFLIQYYNGEERAKGNILERFSAQQFPDLHSELNLSSLELGDSALYFCASSVGGTVYTGELFFGEGSRLTVL.

The chain uses TRBV30 and TRBJ1-3, with D unresolved. Deletions cut 4 bases from V and 0 bases from J, with 7 bases between. The CDR3 consists of 13 residues. Germline lookup yields CDR1 GTSNPN and CDR2 SVGIG (reference sequence). The CDR3 reads CAWNPGSGNTIYF. The DNA of the CDR3 is TGTGCCTGGAACCCGGGCTCTGGAAACACCATATATTTT.

V and J are TRBV6-4 and TRBJ2-2; D may be TRBD1 or TRBD2 (5 bases each). The CDR3 totals 14 residues. Per germline, CDR1 MRHNA and CDR2 SNTAGT. The V end was cut by 7 bases, the J end by 5 bases, with 14 bases between. The DNA of the CDR3 is TGTGCCAGCAATGAGGGGCCTGAAACCGGGGAGCTGTTTTTT. Translating gives CASNEGPETGELFF.

The chain recombines TRBV6-6 with TRBJ2-1; D unclear. Trimming stripped 10 bases from V and 2 bases from J, with 9 bases between. This CDR3 spans 12 amino acids. Germline CDR1 reads MNHNY; CDR2 reads SVGAGI (reference sequence). The CDR3 region is CATSPAYNEQFF. CDR3 coding DNA: TGTGCCACCTCACCAGCCTACAATGAGCAGTTCTTC.

This clone showed up just once. The gene calls are TRBV10-3 and TRBJ1-4; 7 positions match TRBD1. The CDR3 consists of 19 residues. J lost 1 base, V lost 0 bases, and 11 bases had no gene match. Germline V gene lookup returns CDR1 ENHRY and CDR2 SYGVKD. CDR3 residues: CAISESPGQWTRTNEKLFF. CDR3 sequence (DNA): TGTGCCATCAGTGAGTCTCCGGGACAGTGGACGCGAACTAATGAAAAACTGTTTTTT.

This clone occurred once. This sequence joins TRBV6-4 and TRBJ1-6, with a weak D call TRBD1 (5 bases). V was clipped by 3 bases and J by 15 bases, with 21 bases between them. The germline gives CDR1 MRHNA, CDR2 SNTAGT. The CDR3 spans 15 residues. CDR3: CASSDWRGRLGDLHF. As DNA, the CDR3 is TGTGCCAGCAGTGATTGGCGGGGCCGCCTGGGAGACCTCCACTTT.

On this clone: This specimen includes other DNA sequences encoding the same CDR3. The chain recombines TRBV5-1 with TRBJ2-7; no clear D. The length of the CDR3 is 13 residues. V lost 0 bases and J 0 bases, leaving 4 bases between the germline ends. Looked up from germline, CDR1 is SGHRS and CDR2 is YFSETQ. Written as DNA, the CDR3 is TGCGCCAGCAGCTTGGGCAACTCCTACGAGCAGTACTTC. Its translation is CASSLGNSYEQYF. Full variable domain (missing parts from reference TRBV5-1 and TRBJ2-7): KAGVTQTPRYLIKTRGQQVTLSCSPISGHRSVSWYQQTPGQGLQFLFEYFSETQRNKGNFPGRFSGRQFSNSRSEMNVSTLELGDSALYLCASSLGNSYEQYFGPGTRLTVT.

The chain joins TRBV7-2 to TRBJ2-3, with 10 nucleotides matching TRBD2. With 1 base clipped from V and 0 bases from J, the junction kept 4 bases outside the gene matches. CDR1 and CDR2 (germline): SGHTA, FQGNSA. The CDR3 is made up of 17 amino acids. As DNA, the CDR3 is TGTGCCAGCAGCTTAGGACTAGCGGGTCTAAGCACAGATACGCAGTATTTT. It translates to CASSLGLAGLSTDTQYF.

The chain recombines TRBV11-2 with TRBJ2-7, with D perhaps given as TRBD1 or TRBD2 (5 bases each). Looked up from germline, CDR1 is SGHAT and CDR2 is FQNNGV. The CDR3 contains 14 residues. V was trimmed by 5 bases and J by 5 bases, leaving 16 bases between them. DNA of the CDR3: TGTGCCAGCAGCCCCTGGACACTGCGGGACGAGCAGTACTTC. Its protein is CASSPWTLRDEQYF.

This chain links TRBV4-1 with TRBJ2-3; D call uncertain. This CDR3 region has 12 residues. V lost 4 bases and J 4 bases, leaving 6 bases between the germline ends. Per germline, CDR1 MGHRA and CDR2 YSYEKL. The CDR3 here is CASSRIADTQYF. The DNA for the CDR3 is TGCGCCAGCAGCCGAATAGCAGATACGCAGTATTTT.

The chain combines TRBV7-2 with TRBJ2-5; D tentatively fits TRBD1 or TRBD2 (5 bases each). Trimming removed 4 bases from V and 6 bases from J, with 18 bases in between. Germline CDR1 and CDR2: SGHTA and FQGNSA. This CDR3 contains 15 residues. CDR3 amino acids: CASSSGRIKRQTQYF. The CDR3 DNA reads TGTGCCAGCAGCTCGGGACGGATTAAGAGGCAGACCCAGTACTTC.

This CDR3 is CVPGPFEAFF. In DNA form, the CDR3 reads TGTGTCCCCGGGCCCTTTGAAGCTTTCTTT. The V call is TRBV7-9, the J call TRBJ1-1; the D is unclear. The CDR3 spans 10 residues. The germline V gene has CDR1 SEHNR and CDR2 FQNEAQ (reference sequence).

The chain joins TRBV9 to TRBJ1-1; a possible D gene is TRBD1 (5 bases). V was pared by 0 bases and J by 4 bases, with 16 bases between. Germline V gene data show CDR1 as SGDLS and CDR2 as YYNGEE. The CDR3 spans 16 residues. The CDR3: CASSVDDSPMSTEAFF. DNA for the CDR3: TGTGCCAGCAGCGTAGATGACAGCCCTATGAGCACTGAAGCTTTCTTT.